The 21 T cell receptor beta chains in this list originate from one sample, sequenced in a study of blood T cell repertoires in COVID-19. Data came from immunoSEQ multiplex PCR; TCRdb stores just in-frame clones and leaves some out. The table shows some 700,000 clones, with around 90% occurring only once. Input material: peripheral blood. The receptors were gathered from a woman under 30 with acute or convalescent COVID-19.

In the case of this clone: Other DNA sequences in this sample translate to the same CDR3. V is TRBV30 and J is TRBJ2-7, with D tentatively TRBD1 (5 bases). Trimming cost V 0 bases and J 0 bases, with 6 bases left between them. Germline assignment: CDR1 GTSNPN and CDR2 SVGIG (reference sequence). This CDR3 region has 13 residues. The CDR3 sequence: CAWSVGDSYEQYF. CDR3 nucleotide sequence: TGTGCCTGGAGTGTAGGGGACTCCTACGAGCAGTACTTC.

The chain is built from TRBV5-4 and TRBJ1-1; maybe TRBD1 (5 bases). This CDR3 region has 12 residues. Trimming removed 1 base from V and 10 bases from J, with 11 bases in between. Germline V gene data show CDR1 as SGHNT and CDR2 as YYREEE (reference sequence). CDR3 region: CASSLWGVGAFF. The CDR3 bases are TGTGCCAGCAGCTTGTGGGGGGTAGGAGCTTTCTTT.

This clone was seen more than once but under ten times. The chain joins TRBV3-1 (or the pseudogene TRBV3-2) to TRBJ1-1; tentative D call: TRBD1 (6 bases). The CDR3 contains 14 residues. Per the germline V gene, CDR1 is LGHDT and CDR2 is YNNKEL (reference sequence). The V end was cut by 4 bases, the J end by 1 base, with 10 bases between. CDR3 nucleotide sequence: TGTGCCAGCAGCCTCCAGACAGGGAACACTGAAGCTTTCTTT. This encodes CASSLQTGNTEAFF.

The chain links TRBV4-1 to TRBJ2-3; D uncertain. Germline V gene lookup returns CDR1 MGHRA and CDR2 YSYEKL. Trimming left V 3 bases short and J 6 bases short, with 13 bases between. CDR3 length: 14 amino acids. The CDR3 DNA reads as TGCGCCAGCAGCCAGCCTCCAGGTGGGGATACGCAGTATTTT. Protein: CASSQPPGGDTQYF.

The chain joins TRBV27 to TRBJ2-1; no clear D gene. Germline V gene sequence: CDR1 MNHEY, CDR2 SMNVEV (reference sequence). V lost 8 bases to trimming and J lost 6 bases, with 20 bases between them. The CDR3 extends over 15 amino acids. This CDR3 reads CASPPRGEPLNEQFF. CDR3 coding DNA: TGTGCCAGCCCCCCGAGAGGAGAACCCCTCAATGAGCAGTTCTTC.

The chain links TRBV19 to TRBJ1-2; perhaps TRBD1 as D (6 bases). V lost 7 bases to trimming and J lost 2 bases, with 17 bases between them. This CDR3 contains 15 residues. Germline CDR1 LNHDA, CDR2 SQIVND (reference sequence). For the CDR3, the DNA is TGTGCCAGTAATCTAGACGGACAGAAGAACTATGGCTACACCTTC. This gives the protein CASNLDGQKNYGYTF.

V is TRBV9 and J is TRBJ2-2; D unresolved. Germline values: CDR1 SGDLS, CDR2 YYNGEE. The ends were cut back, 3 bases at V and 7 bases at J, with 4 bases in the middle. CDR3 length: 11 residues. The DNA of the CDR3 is TGTGCCAGCAGCGGGAGCGGGGAGCTGTTTTTT. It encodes CASSGSGELFF.

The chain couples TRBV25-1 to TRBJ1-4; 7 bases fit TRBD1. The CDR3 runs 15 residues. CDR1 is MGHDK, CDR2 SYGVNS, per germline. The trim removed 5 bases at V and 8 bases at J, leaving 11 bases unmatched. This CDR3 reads CASSSPGRGYEKLFF. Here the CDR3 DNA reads TGTGCCAGCAGTTCCCCCGGCAGGGGGTACGAAAAACTGTTTTTT.

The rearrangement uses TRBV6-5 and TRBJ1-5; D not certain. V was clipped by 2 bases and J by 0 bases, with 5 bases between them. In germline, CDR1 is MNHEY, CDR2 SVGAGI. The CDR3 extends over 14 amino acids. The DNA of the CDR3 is TGTGCCAGCAGTTACCCCTATAGCAATCAGCCCCAGCATTTT. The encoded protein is CASSYPYSNQPQHF.

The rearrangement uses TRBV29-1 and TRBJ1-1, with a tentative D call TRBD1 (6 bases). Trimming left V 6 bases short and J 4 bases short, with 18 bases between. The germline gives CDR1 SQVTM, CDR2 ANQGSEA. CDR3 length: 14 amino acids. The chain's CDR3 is CSVTGLVDITEAFF. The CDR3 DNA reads TGCAGCGTAACAGGGTTGGTGGATATCACTGAAGCTTTCTTT.

The CDR3 coding sequence is TGTGCCAGCAGCTTAGTCGCGGCGGGGAACACTGAAGCTTTCTTT. It translates to CASSLVAAGNTEAFF. The chain combines TRBV7-2 with TRBJ1-1; D uncertain. V was pared by 1 base and J by 1 base, with 10 bases between. The germline V gene encodes CDR1 SGHTA and CDR2 FQGNSA. CDR3 length equals 15 residues.

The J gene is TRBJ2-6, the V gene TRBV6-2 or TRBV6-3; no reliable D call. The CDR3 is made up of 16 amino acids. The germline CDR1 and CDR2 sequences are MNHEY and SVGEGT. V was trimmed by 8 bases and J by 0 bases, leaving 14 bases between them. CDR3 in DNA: TGTGCCAGCTGTTCGCTACAGAGCTCTGGGGCCAACGTCCTGACTTTC. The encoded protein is CASCSLQSSGANVLTF.

In nucleotides, the CDR3 is TGTGCCAGCAGCTTGGGGCGGGGTAGCTCCTACGAGCAGTACTTC. Translated, it gives CASSLGRGSSYEQYF. The chain uses TRBV5-6 and TRBJ2-7; maybe TRBD2 (6 bases). Germline V gives CDR1 SGHDT, CDR2 YYEEEE. The CDR3 consists of 15 residues. V was trimmed by 0 bases and J by 0 bases, leaving 10 bases between them.

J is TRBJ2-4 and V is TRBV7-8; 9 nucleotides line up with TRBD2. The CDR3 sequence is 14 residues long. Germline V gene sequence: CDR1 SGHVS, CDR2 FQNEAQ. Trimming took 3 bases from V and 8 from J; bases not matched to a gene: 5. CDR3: CASSLLAGGYIQYF. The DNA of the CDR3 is TGTGCCAGCAGCTTGCTGGCGGGGGGGTACATTCAGTACTTC. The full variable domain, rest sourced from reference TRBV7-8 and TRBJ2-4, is GAGVSQSPRYKVAKRGQDVALRCDPISGHVSLFWYQQALGQGPEFLTYFQNEAQLDKSGLPSDRFFAERPEGSVSTLKIQRTQQEDSAVYLCASSLLAGGYIQYFGAGTRLSVL.

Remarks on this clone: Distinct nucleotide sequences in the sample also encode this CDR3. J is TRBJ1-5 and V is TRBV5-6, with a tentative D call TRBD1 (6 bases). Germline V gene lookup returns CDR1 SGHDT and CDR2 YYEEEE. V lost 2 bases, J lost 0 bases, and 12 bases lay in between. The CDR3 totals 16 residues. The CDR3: CASSLGGRYSNQPQHF. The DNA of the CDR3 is TGTGCCAGCAGCTTAGGGGGAAGGTATAGCAATCAGCCCCAGCATTTT.

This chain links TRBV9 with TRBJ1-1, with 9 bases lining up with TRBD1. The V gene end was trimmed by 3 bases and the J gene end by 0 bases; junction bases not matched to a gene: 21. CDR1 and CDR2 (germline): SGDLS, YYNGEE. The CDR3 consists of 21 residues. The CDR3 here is CASSGQGVFLEEGMMNTEAFF. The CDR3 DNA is TGTGCCAGCAGCGGACAGGGGGTATTCCTTGAAGAGGGGATGATGAACACTGAAGCTTTCTTT.

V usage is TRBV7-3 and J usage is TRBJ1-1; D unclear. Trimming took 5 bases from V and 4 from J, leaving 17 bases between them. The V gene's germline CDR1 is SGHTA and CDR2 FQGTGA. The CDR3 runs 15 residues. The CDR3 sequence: CASSPIPGLGTEAFF. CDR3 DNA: TGTGCCAGCAGCCCAATACCGGGTCTGGGCACTGAAGCTTTCTTT.

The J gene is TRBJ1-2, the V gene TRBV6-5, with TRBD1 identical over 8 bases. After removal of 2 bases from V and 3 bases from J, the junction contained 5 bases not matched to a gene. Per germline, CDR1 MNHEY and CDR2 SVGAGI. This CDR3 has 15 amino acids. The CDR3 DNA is TGTGCCAGCAGTTACAGCGGACAGGGATACTATGGCTACACCTTC. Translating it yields CASSYSGQGYYGYTF.

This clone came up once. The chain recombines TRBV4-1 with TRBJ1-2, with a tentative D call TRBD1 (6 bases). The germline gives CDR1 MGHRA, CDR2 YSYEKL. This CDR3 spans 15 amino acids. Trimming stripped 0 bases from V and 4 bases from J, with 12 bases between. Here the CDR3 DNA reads TGCGCCAGCAGCCAAGAAAGGGGGGGTGGCTATGGCTACACCTTC. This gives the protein CASSQERGGGYGYTF.

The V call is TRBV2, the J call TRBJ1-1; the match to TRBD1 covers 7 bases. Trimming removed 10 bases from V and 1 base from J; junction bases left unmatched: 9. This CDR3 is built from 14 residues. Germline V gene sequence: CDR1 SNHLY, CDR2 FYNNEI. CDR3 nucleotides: TGTGCCACCAAATCACGACAGGGGAACACTGAAGCTTTCTTT. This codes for CATKSRQGNTEAFF.

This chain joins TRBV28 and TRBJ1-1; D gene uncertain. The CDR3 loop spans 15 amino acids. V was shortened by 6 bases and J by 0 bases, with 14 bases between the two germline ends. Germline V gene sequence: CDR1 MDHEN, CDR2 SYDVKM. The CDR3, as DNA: TGTGCCAGCAGCGGTAAAGGAGGGATGAACACTGAAGCTTTCTTT. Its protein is CASSGKGGMNTEAFF.